The 19 T cell receptor beta chains below all came from one sample that was sequenced in a study of T cells in Graves' hyperthyroidism and ophthalmopathy. What was amplified from RNA transcripts were TCR beta CDR3 regions. The HTBI primer set was used in a first-round RT-PCR of the TCR CDR3. TCRdb redid the calling of the multiplex PCR reads with MiXCR, one entry per CDR3 protein. The sample consists of around 690,000 distinct CDR3 sequences, 17% of them appearing once. Sequenced sample: blood. These receptors were obtained from a man aged 50-60 years with Graves' hyperthyroidism.

In this sample, this clonotype turned up many times. DNA for the CDR3: TGTGCCAGCAGCCCCCGGACAGGGGCGGATACGCAGTATTTT. This encodes CASSPRTGADTQYF. This rearrangement joins TRBV7-3 to TRBJ2-3; 9 bases are shared with TRBD1. The CDR3 sequence is 14 residues long. V lost 5 bases, J lost 6 bases, and 6 bases stayed unmatched. Germline CDR1 and CDR2: SGHTA and FQGTGA.

In this sample, this clonotype turned up many times. The chain employs TRBV28 and TRBJ1-4; D perhaps matches TRBD1 (5 bases). Trimming pared 6 bases from V and 6 bases from J, leaving 14 bases between. CDR1 is MDHEN, CDR2 SYDVKM, per germline. The CDR3 runs 14 residues. The CDR3 reads CASSPGPAHEKLFF. For the CDR3, the DNA is TGTGCCAGCAGCCCGGGGCCGGCTCATGAAAAACTGTTTTTT.

The chain employs TRBV5-1 and TRBJ1-2; D ambiguous. Germline CDR1 and CDR2: SGHRS and YFSETQ. CDR3 length: 13 residues. V gave up 2 bases and J gave up 0 bases, with 5 bases separating them. The CDR3 bases are TGCGCCAGCAGCTTCGATTCTAACTATGGCTACACCTTC. Protein sequence: CASSFDSNYGYTF.

This clonotype has a count of ten or more. The chain couples TRBV3-1 to TRBJ1-5; possible D gene TRBD1, 5 bases. Trimming took off 5 bases at V and 7 bases at J, with 18 bases between the two ends. Germline V gene sequence: CDR1 LGHDT, CDR2 YNNKEL (reference sequence). CDR3 size: 15 residues. In DNA, the CDR3 is TGTGCCAGCAGCGAAGGGGCGGACTTGAGACAGCCCCAGCATTTT. It codes for CASSEGADLRQPQHF.

This clonotype was recorded many times. This rearrangement joins TRBV27 to TRBJ2-1; 8 nucleotides line up with TRBD1. Germline CDR1 and CDR2: MNHEY and SMNVEV (reference sequence). With 6 bases clipped from V and 10 bases from J, the junction kept 11 bases outside the gene matches. This CDR3 comprises 14 residues. The CDR3 protein is CASSPQTGGEEQFF. The CDR3 nucleotides are TGTGCCAGCAGCCCCCAAACAGGGGGAGAAGAGCAGTTCTTC.

J is TRBJ2-1 and V is TRBV18; perhaps D is TRBD1 or TRBD2 (5 bases each). Germline CDR1 is KGHSH and CDR2 is LQKENI. V was clipped by 4 bases and J by 10 bases, with 17 bases between them. CDR3 length equals 14 residues. For the CDR3, the DNA is TGTGCCAGCTCACGGGGGTCTGCTACCTTGGAGCAGTTCTTC. It encodes CASSRGSATLEQFF.

This clonotype was observed a few times. CDR3 nucleotides: TGTGCCAGCAGTTACCCCCAGATGGGGGAGCAGTTCTTC. It codes for CASSYPQMGEQFF. The chain employs TRBV28 and TRBJ2-1; D gene unclear. Germline CDR1 MDHEN, CDR2 SYDVKM. The CDR3 sequence is 13 residues long. Trimming stripped 4 bases from V and 10 bases from J, with 14 bases between. Full variable domain (remainder filled in from reference TRBV28 and TRBJ2-1): DVKVTQSSRYLVKRTGEKVFLECVQDMDHENMFWYRQDPGLGLRLIYFSYDVKMKEKGDIPEGYSVSREKKERFSLILESASTNQTSMYLCASSYPQMGEQFFGPGTRLTVL.

A few counts support this clonotype. The chain uses TRBV6-1 and TRBJ1-3; D is possibly TRBD1 (5 bases). CDR1 MNHNS and CDR2 SASEGT come from the germline V gene. The CDR3 is made up of 15 amino acids. Trimming took 7 bases from V and 4 from J, leaving 17 bases between them. CDR3 region: CASTGSSGPGNTIYF. CDR3 in DNA: TGTGCCAGCACCGGGTCCTCAGGGCCCGGAAACACCATATATTTT.

The CDR3 DNA reads as TGTGCCAGCAGTGAATGGGGGGACAGGGGTGCCTATGGCTACACCTTC. The encoded protein is CASSEWGDRGAYGYTF. The chain recombines TRBV25-1 with TRBJ1-2, with 10 bases fitting TRBD1. CDR1 is MGHDK and CDR2 is SYGVNS in the germline V gene. CDR3 length: 16 amino acids. Trimming at V came to 1 base and at J to 4 bases, leaving 6 bases not matched to a gene.

This clonotype was counted ten times or more. Germline is not matched at one junction end, which may reflect a read error. The chain couples TRBV11-2 to TRBJ1-1, with TRBD1 as a possible D gene (6 bases). Germline CDR1 reads SGHAT; CDR2 reads FQNNGV. The CDR3 length is 15 residues. The CDR3 is CAGSQGRAGFTEAFF. Written as DNA, the CDR3 is TGTGCCGGCAGCCAGGGGCGGGCAGGCTTCACTGAAGCTTTCTTT. Drawing the rest from reference TRBV11-2 and TRBJ1-1, the complete variable domain is EAGVAQSPRYKIIEKRQSVAFWCNPISGHATLYWYQQILGQGPKLLIQFQNNGVVDDSQLPKDRFSAERLKGVDSTLKIQPAKLEDSAVYLCAGSQGRAGFTEAFFGQGTRLTVV.

Comments on this clonotype: A much larger clone sits a single nucleotide away, making a read error possible. V usage is TRBV10-3 and J usage is TRBJ1-6; D is possibly TRBD1 (6 bases). This CDR3 is 14 amino acids long. Germline assignment: CDR1 ENHRY and CDR2 SYGVKD. The CDR3 reads CTISEIGGGSPLHF. CDR3 nucleotides: TGTACCATCAGTGAAATTGGGGGCGGATCACCCCTCCACTTT.

V gene TRBV5-1 combines with J gene TRBJ2-2, with D perhaps TRBD1 (6 bases). Germline loops: CDR1 SGHRS, CDR2 YFSETQ. The CDR3 covers 16 residues. V lost 4 bases, J lost 1 base, and 14 bases lay in between. The CDR3 DNA sequence: TGCGCCAGCAGCCCAACGGTACAGGGGAACACCGGGGAGCTGTTTTTT. Its protein product is CASSPTVQGNTGELFF. Looking up the rest from reference TRBV5-1 and TRBJ2-2 gives the full variable domain: KAGVTQTPRYLIKTRGQQVTLSCSPISGHRSVSWYQQTPGQGLQFLFEYFSETQRNKGNFPGRFSGRQFSNSRSEMNVSTLELGDSALYLCASSPTVQGNTGELFFGEGSRLTVL.

This clonotype turned up a few times. CDR3 DNA: TGTGCCAGTAAATTCCGGGATAATGAAAAACTGTTTTTT. This codes for CASKFRDNEKLFF. The gene calls are TRBV19 and TRBJ1-4; D gene unclear. The germline gives CDR1 LNHDA, CDR2 SQIVND (reference sequence). Deletions cut 7 bases from V and 4 bases from J, with 10 bases between. The CDR3 consists of 13 residues.

V is TRBV12-3 or TRBV12-4 and J is TRBJ2-2; TRBD1 matches 8 bases. V shed 10 bases and J 6 bases; nucleotides not matched to a gene: 10. This CDR3 has 14 amino acids. This CDR3 reads CAIKLDRGPGELFF. The CDR3 DNA is TGTGCCATTAAGCTTGACAGGGGTCCCGGGGAGCTGTTTTTT.

The count of this clonotype is one. The chain recombines TRBV11-2 with TRBJ2-3; TRBD2 is a possible D gene (6 bases). The ends were cut back, 6 bases at V and 7 bases at J, with 20 bases in the middle. CDR1 is SGHAT, CDR2 FQNNGV, per germline. This CDR3 is built from 15 residues. CDR3 bases: TGTGCCAGCAGTAGAGGTGGAGGGCCAGGAAATACGCAGTATTTT. Its translation is CASSRGGGPGNTQYF.

Details on this clonotype: A much bigger clone sits one base away, suggesting this may be a read error. The J gene is TRBJ1-4, the V gene TRBV30, with a possible D match to TRBD1 (5 bases). Germline V gene data show CDR1 as GTSNPN and CDR2 as SVGIG (reference sequence). The CDR3 loop spans 13 amino acids. The V gene lost 1 base and the J gene lost 7 bases, with 10 bases spanning the gap. DNA for the CDR3: TGTGCCTGGAGTGAGACAGCTGGTGAAAAACTGTTTTTT. This encodes CAWSETAGEKLFF.

The rearrangement uses TRBV10-3 and TRBJ2-7; TRBD1 agrees at 8 bases. V lost 4 bases to trimming and J lost 5 bases; unmatched junction nucleotides: 7. This CDR3 spans 14 amino acids. In germline, CDR1 is ENHRY, CDR2 SYGVKD. DNA for the CDR3: TGTGCCATCAGTGGACAGGGGTTGTTCCACGAGCAGTACTTC. Its translation is CAISGQGLFHEQYF.

This clonotype was picked up a small number of times. At one end, the junction sequence differs from germline, possibly due to a read error. The CDR3 reads CASRATRDSRVGANVLAF. DNA of the CDR3: TGTGCCAGCAGAGCTACCAGGGACAGCCGAGTCGGGGCCAACGTCCTGGCTTTC. The chain carries TRBV28 and TRBJ2-6; 7 nucleotides agree with TRBD1. The CDR3 loop spans 18 amino acids. CDR1 and CDR2 from the germline V gene are MDHEN and SYDVKM.

This clonotype was seen many times. The rearrangement uses TRBV2 and TRBJ2-1, with 8 bases matching TRBD1. V gave up 6 bases and J gave up 7 bases; unmatched junction bases: 5. CDR3 length equals 13 residues. Germline CDR1 SNHLY, CDR2 FYNNEI. CDR3 residues: CASRLTGGNEQFF. Written as DNA, the CDR3 is TGTGCCAGCAGACTCACAGGGGGGAATGAGCAGTTCTTC. Drawing the rest from reference TRBV2 and TRBJ2-1, the complete variable domain is EPEVTQTPSHQVTQMGQEVILRCVPISNHLYFYWYRQILGQKVEFLVSFYNNEISEKSEIFDDQFSVERPDGSNFTLKIRSTKLEDSAMYFCASRLTGGNEQFFGPGTRLTVL.